This TCR beta chain was sequenced in a study of CD8+CD57+ T cells in acquired aplastic anemia. Study in general: CD4+ and CD8+ cells, once sorted, gave DNA averaging 3.2 ug.

CDR3 and TCR beta VDJ profiling relied on genomic DNA as the template. TCRdb re-called the reads through MiXCR, storing one row per CDR3 protein. Of fewer than 150,000 distinct CDR3 sequences listed, 48% are singletons. This clonotype has at least ten counts. Germline V gene lookup returns CDR1 SEHNR and CDR2 FQNEAQ (reference sequence). This CDR3 comprises 14 residues. V lost 5 bases, J lost 5 bases, and 10 bases lay in between. The receptor comes from a human donor in good health, serving as a control. The chain is built from TRBV7-9 and TRBJ1-6; D possibly corresponds to TRBD1 (6 bases). Sequenced material: sorted CD4+, CD8+, or CD8+CD57+ T cells (not recorded which) from PBMCs. CDR3 protein: CASSPDRDNSPLHF. The CDR3 coding sequence is TGTGCCAGCAGCCCGGACAGAGATAATTCACCCCTCCACTTT. The full variable domain, completed using reference TRBV7-9 and TRBJ1-6, is DTGVSQNPRHKITKRGQNVTFRCDPISEHNRLYWYRQTLGQGPEFLTYFQNEAQLEKSRLLSDRFSAERPKGSFSTLEIQRTEQGDSAMYLCASSPDRDNSPLHFGNGTRLTVT.